The 22 T cell receptor beta chains below all came from one sample that was sequenced in a study of blood T cell repertoires in COVID-19. Measured with immunoSEQ multiplex PCR; TCRdb has only the in-frame clones, and not every one. Here the sample spans around 130,000 clones, around 89% being singletons. Sample: peripheral blood. These receptors were taken from a man aged 50-60 years with active or convalescent COVID-19.

V is TRBV28 and J is TRBJ1-1; D possibly corresponds to TRBD1 (6 bases). Germline CDR1 is MDHEN and CDR2 is SYDVKM. Between the trimmed V and J ends, which lost 6 bases and 7 bases, there was a span of 15 bases. This CDR3 has 13 residues. The CDR3 nucleotides are TGTGCCAGCAGAATCCCAGGGGTCAGTGAAGCTTTCTTT. The encoded protein is CASRIPGVSEAFF. The full variable domain, rest sourced from reference TRBV28 and TRBJ1-1, is DVKVTQSSRYLVKRTGEKVFLECVQDMDHENMFWYRQDPGLGLRLIYFSYDVKMKEKGDIPEGYSVSREKKERFSLILESASTNQTSMYLCASRIPGVSEAFFGQGTRLTVV.

The chain uses TRBV12-3 or TRBV12-4 and TRBJ2-7, with 7 bases matching TRBD1. This CDR3 has 11 residues. The J segment lost 9 bases and the V segment lost 6 bases, leaving 5 bases of the junction unmatched. The CDR3 DNA sequence: TGTGCCAGCAGCTTCGGGGACAGGCAGTACTTC. This gives the protein CASSFGDRQYF.

V and J are TRBV5-1 and TRBJ2-1; 12 bases agree with TRBD2. V dropped 3 bases and J dropped 8; count of bases not matched to a gene: 15. This CDR3 comprises 18 residues. CDR1 and CDR2 (germline): SGHRS, YFSETQ. The CDR3 reads CASSSQTSGSYFVDEQFF. The CDR3 DNA is TGCGCCAGCAGCTCCCAGACTAGCGGGAGCTATTTTGTGGATGAGCAGTTCTTC.

The CDR3 DNA reads TGCGCCAGCAGTGTTGGTAGCGGGAGTACTCGAGAGACCCAGTACTTC. Translated, it gives CASSVGSGSTRETQYF. The chain joins TRBV10-1 to TRBJ2-5; 9 bases agree with TRBD2. V lost 4 bases, J lost 4 bases, and 10 bases stayed unmatched. The CDR3 contains 16 residues. Germline CDR1 reads WNHNN; CDR2 reads SYGVQD (reference sequence).

The gene calls are TRBV4-1 and TRBJ1-6, with D hard to call. The CDR3 runs 16 residues. V lost 4 bases, J lost 1 base, and 11 bases lay in between. Per the germline V gene, CDR1 is MGHRA and CDR2 is YSYEKL. CDR3 sequence reads: CASSRSTSSYNSPLHF. DNA for the CDR3: TGCGCCAGCAGCCGATCCACGAGTTCCTATAATTCACCCCTCCACTTT.

This chain's CDR3 is CASSKWREGDETQYF. CDR3 nucleotide sequence: TGCGCCAGCAGCAAATGGCGGGAGGGAGATGAGACCCAGTACTTC. J is TRBJ2-5 and V is TRBV5-1; 9 nucleotides agree with TRBD2. Germline V gene data show CDR1 as SGHRS and CDR2 as YFSETQ. V shed 4 bases and J 5 bases; nucleotides not matched to a gene: 9. The CDR3 is 15 residues long.

J is TRBJ2-5 and V is TRBV5-1; 8 nucleotides line up with TRBD1. Germline loops: CDR1 SGHRS, CDR2 YFSETQ. With V trimmed by 4 bases and J by 2 bases, 7 bases remained unmatched. CDR3 length: 15 amino acids. CDR3: CASSEQTGVQETQYF. In nucleotides, the CDR3 is TGCGCCAGCAGCGAACAGACAGGGGTACAAGAGACCCAGTACTTC.

The V and J genes are TRBV7-8 and TRBJ2-5; D may be TRBD1 (5 bases). CDR3 length equals 14 residues. CDR1 SGHVS and CDR2 FQNEAQ come from the germline V gene. Trimming left V 5 bases short and J 5 bases short, with 15 bases between. CDR3 bases: TGTGCCAGCAGCCGCGCGGCAGGGTGGGAGACCCAGTACTTC. Translation gives CASSRAAGWETQYF.

The count of this clone is one. For the CDR3, the DNA is TGCGCCAGCAGCTCCATGGGGGGAATCGATGAAAAACTGTTTTTT. Its protein product is CASSSMGGIDEKLFF. The chain combines TRBV5-1 with TRBJ1-4, with D perhaps TRBD1 (5 bases). This CDR3 has 15 amino acids. The germline V and J ends were trimmed by 3 bases and 6 bases, with 15 bases remaining between them. CDR1 SGHRS and CDR2 YFSETQ come from the germline V gene.

The chain uses TRBV29-1 and TRBJ1-4, with 7 bases lining up with TRBD1. V lost 7 bases to trimming and J lost 5 bases; unmatched junction nucleotides: 7. This CDR3 is 13 amino acids long. CDR1 SQVTM and CDR2 ANQGSEA come from the germline V gene. The CDR3 protein is CSALSGGNEKLFF. The CDR3, as DNA: TGCAGCGCCTTATCAGGGGGAAATGAAAAACTGTTTTTT.

The chain recombines TRBV4-1 with TRBJ1-2, with D possibly being TRBD1 (5 bases). Germline V CDR1 and CDR2: MGHRA, YSYEKL. Trimming removed 1 base at V and 4 bases at J, with 22 bases between. CDR3 length equals 18 residues. The CDR3 coding sequence is TGCGCCAGCAGCCAAGCCCTCGCAGGGAGGGGCAGAAGCTATGGCTACACCTTC. It encodes CASSQALAGRGRSYGYTF.

V gene TRBV4-1 combines with J gene TRBJ1-2, with 9 bases lining up with TRBD1. Per germline, CDR1 MGHRA and CDR2 YSYEKL. This CDR3 is built from 15 residues. The V and J ends lost 3 bases and 5 bases, in that order; junction bases with no gene match: 7. CDR3 sequence reads: CASSHWDREQYGYTF. DNA of the CDR3: TGCGCCAGCAGCCATTGGGACAGGGAACAATATGGCTACACCTTC.

This clone was counted once. The V call is TRBV5-5, the J call TRBJ1-3; 7 bases are a match to TRBD1. The CDR3 totals 15 residues. CDR1 is SGHKS, CDR2 YYEKEE, per germline (reference sequence). After removal of 3 bases from V and 1 base from J, the junction contained 4 bases not matched to a gene. CDR3 sequence (DNA): TGTGCCAGCAGCTCCGACAGGGAGTCTGGAAACACCATATATTTT. Protein product: CASSSDRESGNTIYF.

The chain carries TRBV27 and TRBJ1-1; maybe TRBD1 (6 bases). Trimming pared 6 bases from V and 0 bases from J, leaving 11 bases between. The length of the CDR3 is 14 residues. CDR1 and CDR2 from the germline V gene are MNHEY and SMNVEV (reference sequence). CDR3 sequence: CASRPGHLNTEAFF. The CDR3 DNA reads as TGTGCCAGCAGACCGGGACACCTGAACACTGAAGCTTTCTTT.

This chain links TRBV6-5 with TRBJ1-1; 8 bases line up with TRBD1. CDR1 and CDR2 from the germline V gene are MNHEY and SVGAGI. CDR3 length equals 14 residues. V lost 4 bases to trimming and J lost 5 bases; unmatched junction nucleotides: 6. CDR3 loop: CASSSKTGVTEAFF. For the CDR3, the DNA is TGTGCCAGCAGTTCAAAGACAGGGGTTACTGAAGCTTTCTTT.

V is TRBV20-1 and J is TRBJ2-7; weak D call: TRBD2 (5 bases). The CDR3 sequence is 11 residues long. Germline CDR1 DFQATT, CDR2 SNEGSKA (reference sequence). V gave up 3 bases and J gave up 4 bases, with 7 bases separating them. The CDR3 sequence: CSASGLYEQYF. The CDR3 coding sequence is TGCAGTGCTAGCGGACTTTACGAGCAGTACTTC.

The chain recombines TRBV18 with TRBJ2-7; 10 bases match TRBD1. With V trimmed by 5 bases and J by 3 bases, 7 bases remained unmatched. In germline, CDR1 is KGHSH, CDR2 LQKENI. CDR3 length: 15 amino acids. CDR3 nucleotide sequence: TGTGCCAGCTCATCTGAGTGGACAGGGGGCTACGAGCAGTACTTC. Translating gives CASSSEWTGGYEQYF.

The chain joins TRBV7-2 to TRBJ1-3; 9 bases match TRBD1. With 1 base clipped from V and 7 bases from J, the junction kept 5 bases outside the gene matches. Germline assignment: CDR1 SGHTA and CDR2 FQGNSA. CDR3 length: 15 residues. The CDR3 DNA sequence: TGTGCCAGCAGCTTAGGTGTCGGGACAGGGAACACCATATATTTT. Encoded protein: CASSLGVGTGNTIYF.

V and J are TRBV4-3 and TRBJ1-3; no firm D call. Germline assignment: CDR1 LGHNA and CDR2 YSLEER. Trimming removed 0 bases at V and 0 bases at J, with 9 bases between. The CDR3 has 16 amino acids. DNA of the CDR3: TGCGCCAGCAGCCAAGATCGGGATAGCTCTGGAAACACCATATATTTT. Translating it yields CASSQDRDSSGNTIYF.

The chain employs TRBV30 and TRBJ1-1; a weak D match, TRBD1 (5 bases). CDR1 and CDR2 from the germline V gene are GTSNPN and SVGIG (reference sequence). This CDR3 is built from 11 residues. The V end was cut by 4 bases, the J end by 6 bases, with 9 bases between. The CDR3 region has the DNA TGTGCCTGGATCCAGACAGCTGAAGCTTTCTTT. It yields the protein CAWIQTAEAFF.

The chain carries TRBV27 and TRBJ2-7; 8 nucleotides agree with TRBD2. From germline, CDR1 is MNHEY and CDR2 SMNVEV (reference sequence). J lost 4 bases, V lost 5 bases, and 4 bases had no gene match. The CDR3 runs 13 residues. For the CDR3, the DNA is TGTGCCAGCAGTCGGAGCGGGAGTTACGAGCAGTACTTC. Translated: CASSRSGSYEQYF.

Here the CDR3 reads CASSPQGGFEQPQHF. In DNA form, the CDR3 reads TGTGCCAGCAGCCCCCAGGGGGGTTTCGAGCAGCCCCAGCATTTT. This chain links TRBV9 with TRBJ1-5; 7 bases align to TRBD1. The CDR3 loop spans 15 amino acids. From germline, CDR1 is SGDLS and CDR2 YYNGEE. J gave up 7 bases and V 4 bases, and 11 bases lay outside the gene matches.